Given below is one T cell receptor beta chain in context. Its specificity is not known. The sample originates from a study of cytomegalovirus exposure and HLA in healthy donors. General study results and limits: In an earlier analysis, productive rearrangement rates for most beta V segments clustered near 87% or 30%. A few of the chains that were CMV-associated were confirmed in vitro to be specific for CMV antigens.

Each donor was nominally healthy when sampled (though unrecorded immune exposures were likely). It was with 60 Vbeta and 13 Jbeta primers that the PCR ran. Profiling relied on immunoSEQ multiplex PCR, and the TCRdb table lists in-frame clones only, not all of them. Here the sample spans more than 140,000 clones, 64% being singletons. Trimming shortened V by 4 bases and J by 6 bases, and 10 bases separated the two germline ends. The CDR3 is 13 amino acids. CDR1 and CDR2 from the germline V gene are LNHDA and SQIVND (reference sequence). Sequencing was performed on PBMCs. This chain connects TRBV19 to TRBJ1-5, with D possibly matching TRBD1 (6 bases). The sequence derives from a woman aged 30 to 39 in good health and CMV-seropositive. CDR3 coding DNA: TGTGCCAGTAGTACAGGGGTGAGTCAGCCCCAGCATTTT. Translating it yields CASSTGVSQPQHF.